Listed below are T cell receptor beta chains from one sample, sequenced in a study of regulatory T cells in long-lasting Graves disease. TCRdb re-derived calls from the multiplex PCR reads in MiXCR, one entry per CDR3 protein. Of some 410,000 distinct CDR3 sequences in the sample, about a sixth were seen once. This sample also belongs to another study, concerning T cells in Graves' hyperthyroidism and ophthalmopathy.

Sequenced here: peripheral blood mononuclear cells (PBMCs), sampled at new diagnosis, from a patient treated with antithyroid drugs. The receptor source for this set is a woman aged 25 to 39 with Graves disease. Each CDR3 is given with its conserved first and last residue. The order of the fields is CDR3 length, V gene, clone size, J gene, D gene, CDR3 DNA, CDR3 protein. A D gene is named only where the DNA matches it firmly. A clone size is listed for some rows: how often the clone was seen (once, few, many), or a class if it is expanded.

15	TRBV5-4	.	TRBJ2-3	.	TGTGCCAGCAGCCCTGCGGCGGGGAGCACAGATACGCAGTATTTT	CASSPAAGSTDTQYF
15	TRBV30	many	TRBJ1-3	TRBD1	TGTGCCTGGAGTGTACAGGGGTCGTCTGGAAACACCATATATTTT	CAWSVQGSSGNTIYF
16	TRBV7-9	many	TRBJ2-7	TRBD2	TGTGCCAGCAGCTCCCCCAGCGGGGGTATGTTTGTCGAGCAGTACTTC	CASSSPSGGMFVEQYF
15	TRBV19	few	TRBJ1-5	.	TGTGCCAGTCGCAGGGACCGGGGCCCCAATCAGCCCCAGCATTTT	CASRRDRGPNQPQHF
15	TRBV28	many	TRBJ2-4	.	TGTGCCAGCAGTTTAGGGGGACACAATCGAAACATTCAGTACTTC	CASSLGGHNRNIQYF
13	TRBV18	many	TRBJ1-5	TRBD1	TGTGCCAGCAGCCCGGGACAGAATCAGCCCCAGCATTTT	CASSPGQNQPQHF
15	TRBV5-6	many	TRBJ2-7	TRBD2	TGTGCCAGCAGTACCCAGACTAGCGGGAACTACGAGCAGTACTTC	CASSTQTSGNYEQYF
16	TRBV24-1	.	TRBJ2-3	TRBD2	TGTGCCACCAGTGATTTGGAGATTAGCGGGTCAGATACGCAGTATTTT	CATSDLEISGSDTQYF
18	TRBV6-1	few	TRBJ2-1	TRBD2	TGTGCCAGCAGCAAACTAGCGGGAGAATCCGGTTCCTACAATGAGCAGTTCTTC	CASSKLAGESGSYNEQFF
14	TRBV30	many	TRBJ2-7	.	TGTGCCTGGCAGGACCTCAGGTTAACCTACGAGCAGTACTTC	CAWQDLRLTYEQYF
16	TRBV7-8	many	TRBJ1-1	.	TGTGCCAGCAGCTTAGTGGGGGGCTCGATAAGTGCTGAAGCTTTCTTT	CASSLVGGSISAEAFF
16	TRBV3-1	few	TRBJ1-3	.	TGTGCCAGCAGCCCACCCACAGGAAGAAGTGGAAACACCATATATTTT	CASSPPTGRSGNTIYF
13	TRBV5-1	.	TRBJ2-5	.	TGCGCCAGCAGCCCGGAATTGCAAGAGACCCAGTACTTC	CASSPELQETQYF
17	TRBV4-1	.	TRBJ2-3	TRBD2	TGCGCCAGCAGCCAAGACTCACTAGCGGGAGGAGCAGATACGCAGTATTTT	CASSQDSLAGGADTQYF
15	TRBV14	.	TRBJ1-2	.	TGTGCCAGCAGCCAAGAGGCCTCACCCAACTATGGCTACACCTTC	CASSQEASPNYGYTF
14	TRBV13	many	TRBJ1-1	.	TGTGCCAGCAGCTTAGGTATCCTGAGAGGTGAAGCTTTCTTT	CASSLGILRGEAFF
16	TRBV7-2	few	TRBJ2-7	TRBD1	TGCGCCAGCAGCCAAGGCGGGGAACAGGGGGCCTACGAGCAGTACTTC	CASSQGGEQGAYEQYF
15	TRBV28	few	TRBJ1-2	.	TGTGCCAGCAGTCCGAGACAAAGGCTTAACTATGGCTACACCTTC	CASSPRQRLNYGYTF
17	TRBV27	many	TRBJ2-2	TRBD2	TGTGCCAGCAGAGCCGGGACTAGCGGGAGGGCCGGCGGGGAGCTGTTTTTT	CASRAGTSGRAGGELFF
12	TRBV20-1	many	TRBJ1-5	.	TGCAGTGCTAAGGATAGCAATCAGCCCCAGCATTTT	CSAKDSNQPQHF
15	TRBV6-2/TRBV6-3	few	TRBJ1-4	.	TGTGCCAGCAGTTACTTAAGCAGGCAAAATGAAAAACTGTTTTTT	CASSYLSRQNEKLFF
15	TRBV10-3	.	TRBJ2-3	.	TGTGCCATCAGTGGAGTAGCGGAGAATCGGGGTACGCAGTATTTT	CAISGVAENRGTQYF